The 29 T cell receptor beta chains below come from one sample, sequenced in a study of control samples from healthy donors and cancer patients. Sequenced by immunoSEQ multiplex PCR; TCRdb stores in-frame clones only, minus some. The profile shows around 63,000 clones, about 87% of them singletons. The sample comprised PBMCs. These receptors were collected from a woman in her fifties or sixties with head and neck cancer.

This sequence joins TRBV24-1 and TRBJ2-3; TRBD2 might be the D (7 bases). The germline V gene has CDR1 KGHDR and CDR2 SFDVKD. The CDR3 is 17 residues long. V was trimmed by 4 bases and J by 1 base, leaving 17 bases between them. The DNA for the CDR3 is TGTGCCACCAGTGACCCGGGGCGGGGGCGCGGCACAGATACGCAGTATTTT. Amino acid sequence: CATSDPGRGRGTDTQYF.

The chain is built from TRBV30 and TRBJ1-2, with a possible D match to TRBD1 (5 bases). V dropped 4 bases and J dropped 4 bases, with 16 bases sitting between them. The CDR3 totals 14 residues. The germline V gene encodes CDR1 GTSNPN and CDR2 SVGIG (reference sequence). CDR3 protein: CAWTSSQGVYGYTF. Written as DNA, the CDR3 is TGTGCCTGGACAAGTAGCCAGGGAGTCTATGGCTACACCTTC.

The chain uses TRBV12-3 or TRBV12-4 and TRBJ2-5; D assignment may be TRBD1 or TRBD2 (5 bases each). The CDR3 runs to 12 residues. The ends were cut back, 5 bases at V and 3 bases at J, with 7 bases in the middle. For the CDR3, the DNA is TGTGCCAGCAGTAGGGACGAAGAGACCCAGTACTTC. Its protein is CASSRDEETQYF.

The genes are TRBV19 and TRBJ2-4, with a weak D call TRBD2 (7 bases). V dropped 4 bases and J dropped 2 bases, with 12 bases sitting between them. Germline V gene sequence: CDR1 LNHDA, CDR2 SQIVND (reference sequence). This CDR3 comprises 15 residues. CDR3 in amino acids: CASSSGGGSKNIQYF. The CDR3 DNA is TGTGCCAGTAGTAGCGGGGGCGGGTCCAAAAACATTCAGTACTTC.

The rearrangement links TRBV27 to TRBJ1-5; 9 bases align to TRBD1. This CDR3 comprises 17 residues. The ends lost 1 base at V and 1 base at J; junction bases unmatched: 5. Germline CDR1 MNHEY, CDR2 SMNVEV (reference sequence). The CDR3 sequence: CASSLYRGLGSNQPQHF. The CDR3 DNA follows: TGTGCCAGCAGTTTATACAGGGGGCTGGGAAGCAATCAGCCCCAGCATTTT.

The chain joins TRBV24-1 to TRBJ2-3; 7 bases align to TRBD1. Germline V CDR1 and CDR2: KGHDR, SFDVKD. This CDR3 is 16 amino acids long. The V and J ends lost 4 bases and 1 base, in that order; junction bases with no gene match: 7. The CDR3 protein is CATSEAKTGRTDTQYF. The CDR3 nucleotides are TGTGCCACCAGTGAGGCTAAGACAGGGCGCACAGATACGCAGTATTTT.

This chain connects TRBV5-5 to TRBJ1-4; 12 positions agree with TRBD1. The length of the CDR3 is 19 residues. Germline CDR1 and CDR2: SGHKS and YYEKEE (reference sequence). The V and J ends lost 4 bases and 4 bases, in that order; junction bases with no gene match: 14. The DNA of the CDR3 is TGTGCCAGCAGCCCCGGACGGGGACAGGGGGCGCAGGTTAATGAAAAACTGTTTTTT. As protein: CASSPGRGQGAQVNEKLFF. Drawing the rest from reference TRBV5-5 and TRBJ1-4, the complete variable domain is DAGVTQSPTHLIKTRGQQVTLRCSPISGHKSVSWYQQVLGQGPQFIFQYYEKEERGRGNFPDRFSARQFPNYSSELNVNALLLGDSALYLCASSPGRGQGAQVNEKLFFGSGTQLSVL.

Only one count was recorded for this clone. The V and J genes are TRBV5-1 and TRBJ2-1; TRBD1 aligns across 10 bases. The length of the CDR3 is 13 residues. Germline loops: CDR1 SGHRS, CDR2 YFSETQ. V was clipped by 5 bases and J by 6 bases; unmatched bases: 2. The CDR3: CASSRQGANEQFF. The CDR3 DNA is TGCGCCAGCAGTCGACAGGGGGCCAATGAGCAGTTCTTC.

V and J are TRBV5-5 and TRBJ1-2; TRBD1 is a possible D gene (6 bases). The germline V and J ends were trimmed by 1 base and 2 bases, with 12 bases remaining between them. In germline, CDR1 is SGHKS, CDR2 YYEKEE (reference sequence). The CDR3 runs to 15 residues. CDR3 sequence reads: CASSLFWDNNYGYTF. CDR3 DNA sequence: TGTGCCAGCAGCTTGTTTTGGGACAACAACTATGGCTACACCTTC.

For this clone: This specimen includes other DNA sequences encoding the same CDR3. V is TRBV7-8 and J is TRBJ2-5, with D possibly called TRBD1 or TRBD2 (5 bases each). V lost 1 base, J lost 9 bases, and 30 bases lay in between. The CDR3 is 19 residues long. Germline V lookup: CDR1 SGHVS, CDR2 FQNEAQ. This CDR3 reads CASSLGARGGISVVWSQYF. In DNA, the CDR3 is TGTGCCAGCAGCTTAGGGGCGAGGGGTGGGATAAGTGTTGTGTGGTCCCAGTACTTC.

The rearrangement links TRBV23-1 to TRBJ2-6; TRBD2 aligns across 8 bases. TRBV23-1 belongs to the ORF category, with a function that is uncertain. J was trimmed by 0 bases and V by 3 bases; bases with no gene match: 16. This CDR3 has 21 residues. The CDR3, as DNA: TGCGCCAGCAGTCAGTACGTCCACCGGGACGGGGGGGTCTCTGGGGCCAACGTCCTGACTTTC. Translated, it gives CASSQYVHRDGGVSGANVLTF.

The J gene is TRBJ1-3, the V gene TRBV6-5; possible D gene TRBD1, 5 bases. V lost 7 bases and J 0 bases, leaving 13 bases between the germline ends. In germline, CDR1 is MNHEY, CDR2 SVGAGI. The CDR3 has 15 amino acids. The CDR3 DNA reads TGTGCCAGCATCTCCGGGACGGGCTCTGGAAACACCATATATTTT. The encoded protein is CASISGTGSGNTIYF.

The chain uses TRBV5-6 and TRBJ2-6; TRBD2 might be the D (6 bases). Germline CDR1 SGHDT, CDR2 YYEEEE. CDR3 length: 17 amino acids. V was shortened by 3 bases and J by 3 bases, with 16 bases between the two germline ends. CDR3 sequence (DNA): TGTGCCAGCAGCTCCCGGCGGGGTTCGTATGGGGCCAACGTCCTGACTTTC. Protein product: CASSSRRGSYGANVLTF.

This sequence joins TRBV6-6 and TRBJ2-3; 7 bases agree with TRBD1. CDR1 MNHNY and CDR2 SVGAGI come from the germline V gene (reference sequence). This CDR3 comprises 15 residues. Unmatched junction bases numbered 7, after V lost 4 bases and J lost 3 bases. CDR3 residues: CASSLQGWGTDTQYF. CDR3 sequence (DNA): TGTGCCAGCAGTTTACAGGGGTGGGGGACAGATACGCAGTATTTT.

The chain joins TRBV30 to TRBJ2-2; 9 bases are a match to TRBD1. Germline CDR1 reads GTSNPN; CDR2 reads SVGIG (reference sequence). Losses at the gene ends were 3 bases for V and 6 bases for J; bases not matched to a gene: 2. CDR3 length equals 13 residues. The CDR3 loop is CAWRRQGAGELFF. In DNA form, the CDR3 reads TGTGCCTGGAGGAGACAGGGGGCCGGGGAGCTGTTTTTT.

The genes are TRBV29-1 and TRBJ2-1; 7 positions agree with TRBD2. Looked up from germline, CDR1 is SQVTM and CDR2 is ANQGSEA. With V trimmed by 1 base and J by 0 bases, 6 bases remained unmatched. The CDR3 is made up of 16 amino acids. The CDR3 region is CSVEGDPGGSYNEQFF. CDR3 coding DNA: TGCAGCGTTGAAGGGGACCCGGGGGGCTCCTACAATGAGCAGTTCTTC.

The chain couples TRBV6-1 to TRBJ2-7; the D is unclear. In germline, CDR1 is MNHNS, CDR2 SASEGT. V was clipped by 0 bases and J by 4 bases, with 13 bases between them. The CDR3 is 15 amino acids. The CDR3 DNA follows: TGTGCCAGCAGTGAAGCGCTGAGTATACTTTACGAGCAGTACTTC. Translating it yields CASSEALSILYEQYF.

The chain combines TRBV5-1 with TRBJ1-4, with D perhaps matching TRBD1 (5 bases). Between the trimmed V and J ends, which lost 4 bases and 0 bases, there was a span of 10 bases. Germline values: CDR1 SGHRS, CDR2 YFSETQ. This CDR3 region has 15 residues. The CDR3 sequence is CASSTDSATNEKLFF. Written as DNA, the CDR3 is TGCGCCAGCAGCACTGACAGCGCAACTAATGAAAAACTGTTTTTT.

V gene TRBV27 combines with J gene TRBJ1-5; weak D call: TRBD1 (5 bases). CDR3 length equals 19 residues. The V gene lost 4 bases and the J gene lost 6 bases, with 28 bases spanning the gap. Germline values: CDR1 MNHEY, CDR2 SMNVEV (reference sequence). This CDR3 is CASSWTLLPLPNTFQPQHF. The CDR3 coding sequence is TGTGCCAGCAGTTGGACACTCCTCCCCCTGCCGAATACCTTTCAGCCCCAGCATTTT.

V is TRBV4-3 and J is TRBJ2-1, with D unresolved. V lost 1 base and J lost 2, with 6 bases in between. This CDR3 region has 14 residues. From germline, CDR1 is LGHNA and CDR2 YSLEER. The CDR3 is CASSQGGAYNEQFF. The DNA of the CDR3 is TGCGCCAGCAGCCAAGGTGGGGCCTACAATGAGCAGTTCTTC.

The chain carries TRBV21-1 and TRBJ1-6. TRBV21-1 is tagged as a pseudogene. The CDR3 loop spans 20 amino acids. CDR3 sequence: CASSNPPRGPDETYNSPLHF. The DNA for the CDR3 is TGTGCCAGCAGCAACCCGCCCCGTGGACCTGATGAAACCTATAATTCACCCCTCCACTTT.

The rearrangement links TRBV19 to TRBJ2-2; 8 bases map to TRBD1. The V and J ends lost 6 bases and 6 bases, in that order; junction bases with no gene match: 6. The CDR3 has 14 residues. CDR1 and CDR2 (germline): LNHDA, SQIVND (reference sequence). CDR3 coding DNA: TGTGCCAGTAGGCTAGAACAGGGGGCCGGGGAGCTGTTTTTT. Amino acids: CASRLEQGAGELFF.

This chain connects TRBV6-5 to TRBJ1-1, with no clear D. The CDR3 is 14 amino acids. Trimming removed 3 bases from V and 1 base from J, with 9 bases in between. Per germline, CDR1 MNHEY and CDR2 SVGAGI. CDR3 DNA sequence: TGTGCCAGCAGTTATCTGCAAGAGAACACTGAAGCTTTCTTT. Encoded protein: CASSYLQENTEAFF.

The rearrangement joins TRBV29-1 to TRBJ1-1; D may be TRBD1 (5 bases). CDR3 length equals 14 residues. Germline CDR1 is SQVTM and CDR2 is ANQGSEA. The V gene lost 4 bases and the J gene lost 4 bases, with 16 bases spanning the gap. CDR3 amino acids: CSVAAGLLGTEAFF. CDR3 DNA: TGCAGCGTTGCAGCGGGACTCCTCGGCACTGAAGCTTTCTTT.

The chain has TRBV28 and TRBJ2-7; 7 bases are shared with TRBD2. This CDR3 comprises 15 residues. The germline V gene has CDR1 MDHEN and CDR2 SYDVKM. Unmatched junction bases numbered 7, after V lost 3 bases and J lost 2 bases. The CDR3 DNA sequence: TGTGCCAGCAGTTTGGGAGGCGGGGGTCCCTACGAGCAGTACTTC. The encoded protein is CASSLGGGGPYEQYF.

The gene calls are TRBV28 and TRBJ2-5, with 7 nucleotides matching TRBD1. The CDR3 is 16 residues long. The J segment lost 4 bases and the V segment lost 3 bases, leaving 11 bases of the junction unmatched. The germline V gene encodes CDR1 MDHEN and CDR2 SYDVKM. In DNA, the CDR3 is TGTGCCAGCAGTTTCTGGGCAGGGGGTTTGGGAGAGACCCAGTACTTC. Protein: CASSFWAGGLGETQYF.

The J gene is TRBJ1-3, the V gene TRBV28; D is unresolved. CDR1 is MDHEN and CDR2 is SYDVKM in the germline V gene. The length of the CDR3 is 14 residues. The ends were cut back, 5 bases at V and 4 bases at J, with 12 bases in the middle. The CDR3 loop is CASSPPNLGNTIYF. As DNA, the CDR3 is TGTGCCAGCAGTCCTCCGAATTTGGGAAACACCATATATTTT.

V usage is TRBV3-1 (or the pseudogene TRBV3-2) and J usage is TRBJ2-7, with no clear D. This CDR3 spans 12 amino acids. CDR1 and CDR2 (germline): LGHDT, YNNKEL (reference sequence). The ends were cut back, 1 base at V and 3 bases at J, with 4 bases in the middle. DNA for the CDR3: TGTGCCAGCAGCCAAGTAAACTACGAGCAGTACTTC. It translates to CASSQVNYEQYF.

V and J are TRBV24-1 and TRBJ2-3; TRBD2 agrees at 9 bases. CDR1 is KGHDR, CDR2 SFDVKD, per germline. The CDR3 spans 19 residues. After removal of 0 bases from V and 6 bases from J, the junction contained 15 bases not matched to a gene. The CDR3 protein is CATSDLSGGGAPKLDTQYF. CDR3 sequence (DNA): TGTGCCACCAGTGATTTGTCGGGCGGGGGGGCCCCTAAATTGGATACGCAGTATTTT.